The source of this T cell receptor beta chain is a study of beta chain features in type 1 diabetes. Study-level results: Researchers report that Type 1 diabetes patients had moderately but significantly shorter TCRB CDR3s across all four CD4+ subsets.

On this clone itself: Its antigen is currently unknown.

Expressed TCRB transcripts were sequenced because the entire RNA isolate underwent reverse transcription. Sequencing was performed with immunoSEQ multiplex PCR; in TCRdb, only in-frame clones are kept and a portion is missing. The sample records about 650,000 clones, around 11% being singletons. Deletions cut 4 bases from V and 4 bases from J, with 14 bases between. The CDR3 sequence is 14 residues long. Per germline, CDR1 LNHDA and CDR2 SQIVND (reference sequence). This TCR was sampled from a man younger than 45 with type 1 diabetes. The chain is built from TRBV19 and TRBJ2-7, with a weak D call TRBD1 (6 bases). Specimen: naive CD4+ T cells from blood. CDR3 amino acids: CASSRGGELYEQYF. The CDR3 nucleotides are TGTGCCAGTAGTAGAGGGGGTGAGTTGTACGAGCAGTACTTC.